Detailed here is one T cell receptor beta chain. Its specificity is unknown. Since a much larger clone is just one base distant, this may be a read error. This entry is derived from a study of T cell repertoires in aging, cancer and after chemotherapy. Study results and caveats: Across the chemotherapy interval, each cancer cohort showed higher median generation probability, suggesting thymic rebound. In healthy donors, age-related TCR diversity loss mainly reflected lost richness. Compared with age-matched healthy donors, untreated hematological or solid cancer patients showed higher blood TCR clonality.

The CDR3 is 18 amino acids. Trimming took 3 bases from V and 5 from J; bases not matched to a gene: 18. Germline V gene data show CDR1 as SQVTM and CDR2 as ANQGSEA. TCR beta rearrangements were amplified from peripheral blood genomic DNA. A mixed TRB-A/B primer pool amplified rearranged TRB by multiplex touch-down PCR. TCRdb reprocessed the multiplex PCR reads via MiXCR and lists one record per CDR3 protein. In the table there are over 3,500 distinct CDR3 sequences, around a quarter of which are singletons. This TCR was sampled from a human donor with a blood cancer. The rearrangement uses TRBV29-1 and TRBJ2-3; 9 bases align to TRBD2. Sequenced material: blood. The CDR3 here is CSVEKYFAGGPFQDTQYF. CDR3 DNA sequence: TGCAGCGTTGAGAAGTATTTCGCGGGAGGGCCGTTCCAAGATACGCAGTATTTT.